This T cell receptor (beta chain) was retrieved from a study of blood T cells in healthy people across ages. Regarding the study as a whole: The study found more naive CD4+ cells and higher diversity in long-lived than aged donors. Getting older went along with TCR beta diversity per million T cells dropping roughly linearly.

For this clonotype: As yet, its antigen is unknown.

Germline CDR1 is MNHEY and CDR2 is SMNVEV (reference sequence). The CDR3 has 14 residues. Trimming stripped 0 bases from V and 4 bases from J, with 9 bases between. The use of a sample-barcoded 5' primer and a J-beta primer mix characterized a second PCR of roughly 7 to 11 cycles. Each CDR3 protein is one row after TCRdb ran MiXCR on the 5' RACE reads. This sample has more than 700,000 distinct CDR3 sequences, with less than 70% found just once. This receptor was obtained from a man older than 75 in good health. Sequenced input: blood. This chain links TRBV27 with TRBJ1-1; D ambiguous. CDR3 in DNA: TGTGCCAGCAGTTTATCTTGGGTCGGCACTGAAGCTTTCTTT. As protein: CASSLSWVGTEAFF.